This T cell receptor (beta chain) was captured by sequencing in a study of blood T cell repertoires in COVID-19. Study details: PBMCs, B-cell-depleted T cells, or T cells were the source of the cDNA or gDNA that made up the material.

The method was immunoSEQ multiplex PCR; TCRdb's version includes in-frame clones alone and lacks a portion of them. The sample holds tens of thousands of clones; roughly nine tenths are singletons and the top ten take about 1.5%. The germline V gene has CDR1 MNHEY and CDR2 SVGAGI. V was pared by 8 bases and J by 0 bases, with 3 bases of the junction left unmatched. CDR3 length: 13 residues. This sequence joins TRBV6-5 and TRBJ1-1; TRBD1 agrees at 7 bases. The clonotype comes from a man aged 55 to 69 with acute or convalescent COVID-19. Sequences were obtained from peripheral blood. The DNA of the CDR3 is TGTGCCAGCGGACAGGTCCTGAACACTGAAGCTTTCTTT. Protein product: CASGQVLNTEAFF.